The 25 T cell receptor beta chains below were found in one sample sequenced in a study of CD8+ T cells in alopecia areata. Extracted from the samples, RNA was reverse transcribed into cDNA to serve as the sequencing template. Repertoires were generated with immunoSEQ multiplex PCR, while TCRdb's copy carries only in-frame clones and drops some. The sample has about 180,000 clones, 53% seen once. Treatment specified: oral pan-JAK inhibitor, 5-10 mg twice daily. This material consisted of CD8+ T cells sorted from blood, taken at week 24, from a patient treated with tofacitinib. Every receptor here comes from a human donor with alopecia areata.

This sequence joins TRBV5-8 and TRBJ1-4; D gene uncertain. Trimming took 4 bases from V and 4 from J, leaving 17 bases between them. The CDR3 is 16 amino acids. Germline CDR1 and CDR2: SGHTS and YDEGEE. The CDR3 reads CASSQRGGQLNEKLFF. The CDR3 nucleotides are TGTGCCAGCAGCCAACGGGGTGGGCAGCTTAATGAAAAACTGTTTTTT.

This clone was seen only a few times. The sample has other DNA sequences that encode this CDR3 too. The rearrangement joins TRBV29-1 to TRBJ2-1, with TRBD2 matching over 8 bases. Trimming at V came to 6 bases and at J to 6 bases, leaving 1 base not matched to a gene. This CDR3 is 11 amino acids long. The germline V gene encodes CDR1 SQVTM and CDR2 ANQGSEA. This chain's CDR3 is CSVGGVNEQFF. The CDR3 region has the DNA TGCAGCGTCGGGGGGGTCAATGAGCAGTTCTTC.

This rearrangement joins TRBV29-1 to TRBJ2-7, with 7 bases that match TRBD1. Germline assignment: CDR1 SQVTM and CDR2 ANQGSEA. V trimming: 6 bases; J trimming: 2 bases; junction bases outside the gene matches: 7. The CDR3 is made up of 13 amino acids. Here the CDR3 DNA reads TGCAGCGTCGAACAGGGGATACCCTACGAGCAGTACTTC. Residues: CSVEQGIPYEQYF.

This clone showed up just once. The V gene is TRBV5-1, the J gene TRBJ2-1, with a weak D call TRBD2 (5 bases). The CDR3 length is 14 residues. CDR1 is SGHRS and CDR2 is YFSETQ in the germline V gene. V was pared by 0 bases and J by 5 bases, with 9 bases between. The CDR3 nucleotides read TGCGCCAGCAGCTTGGGAGCGGTACACAATGAGCAGTTCTTC. Translated: CASSLGAVHNEQFF.

This clone was detected ten times or more. The rearrangement links TRBV9 to TRBJ2-3; D is unresolved. The CDR3 is made up of 14 amino acids. V was trimmed by 6 bases and J by 0 bases, leaving 11 bases between them. Germline CDR1 and CDR2: SGDLS and YYNGEE. The CDR3 nucleotides are TGTGCCAGCACCTCAGGAACTAGCACAGATACGCAGTATTTT. Its protein product is CASTSGTSTDTQYF. The full variable domain, with the rest looked up from reference TRBV9 and TRBJ2-3, is DSGVTQTPKHLITATGQRVTLRCSPRSGDLSVYWYQQSLDQGLQFLIQYYNGEERAKGNILERFSAQQFPDLHSELNLSSLELGDSALYFCASTSGTSTDTQYFGPGTRLTVL.

The rearrangement uses TRBV6-5 and TRBJ2-5; D possibly uses TRBD1 or TRBD2 (5 bases each). The CDR3 covers 13 residues. Trimming removed 8 bases at V and 5 bases at J, with 15 bases between. Germline V gives CDR1 MNHEY, CDR2 SVGAGI. The CDR3 loop reads CASGHPGGETQYF. The DNA of the CDR3 is TGTGCCAGCGGACACCCAGGCGGGGAGACCCAGTACTTC.

The chain uses TRBV29-1 and TRBJ2-2; 11 bases are shared with TRBD1. Unmatched junction bases numbered 8, after V lost 7 bases and J lost 7 bases. Germline CDR1 reads SQVTM; CDR2 reads ANQGSEA. The CDR3 covers 14 residues. CDR3: CSARGQGEGGELFF. The CDR3, as DNA: TGCAGCGCCAGGGGACAGGGGGAGGGCGGGGAGCTGTTTTTT.

The V and J genes are TRBV5-1 and TRBJ2-7; TRBD2 matches at 8 bases. Germline-derived CDR1 and CDR2 are SGHRS and YFSETQ. CDR3 length equals 14 residues. The V gene end was trimmed by 0 bases and the J gene end by 7 bases; junction bases not matched to a gene: 6. CDR3 nucleotides: TGCGCCAGCAGCTTGGCGCGGGGGGCGAGGGAGCAGTACTTC. It translates to CASSLARGAREQYF.

A few counts support this clone. The chain couples TRBV30 to TRBJ1-1; D remains unclear. The germline V gene has CDR1 GTSNPN and CDR2 SVGIG (reference sequence). V lost 1 base to trimming and J lost 0 bases, with 12 bases between them. This CDR3 region has 15 residues. CDR3 region: CAWSADWTVNTEAFF. Written as DNA, the CDR3 is TGTGCCTGGAGTGCCGACTGGACTGTGAACACTGAAGCTTTCTTT.

The chain links TRBV5-1 to TRBJ2-7; tentative D call: TRBD1 (6 bases). Looked up from germline, CDR1 is SGHRS and CDR2 is YFSETQ. The CDR3 runs 16 residues. V dropped 0 bases and J dropped 4 bases, with 17 bases sitting between them. CDR3 nucleotides: TGCGCCAGCAGCTTGGAAGGGGACATCGAACTGTACGAGCAGTACTTC. This sequence encodes CASSLEGDIELYEQYF.

This clone came up a few times. V usage is TRBV14 and J usage is TRBJ1-2; D possibly corresponds to TRBD1 (6 bases). Germline V gene sequence: CDR1 SGHDN, CDR2 FVKESK. With 4 bases removed from V and 4 bases from J, the gap between germline ends came to 13 bases. The CDR3 consists of 14 residues. The CDR3 nucleotides are TGTGCCAGCAGCCCGCAGGGGAGAATCTATGGCTACACCTTC. It codes for CASSPQGRIYGYTF.

This clone was picked up one time. The CDR3 sequence is CASSQDWPGASYEQYF. CDR3 in DNA: TGCGCCAGCAGCCAAGATTGGCCAGGGGCTTCCTACGAGCAGTACTTC. The chain carries TRBV4-1 and TRBJ2-7; D is perhaps TRBD1 (6 bases). V was trimmed by 0 bases and J by 1 base, leaving 13 bases between them. Germline V gives CDR1 MGHRA, CDR2 YSYEKL. The CDR3 loop spans 16 amino acids.

In this sample, this clone turned up a few times. The junction differs from germline at one of its ends, possibly a read error. The chain employs TRBV4-1 and TRBJ2-5; TRBD2 matches at 8 bases. The CDR3 covers 17 residues. Germline loops: CDR1 MGHRA, CDR2 YSYEKL. The CDR3 nucleotides read TGCGCCAGCAGACAAGAGCCGACGGGGGGGCGGGAGGAGACCCAGTACTTC. Encoded protein: CASRQEPTGGREETQYF.

This clone appeared a few times. The chain joins TRBV29-1 to TRBJ2-1; 10 nucleotides agree with TRBD1. The germline CDR1 and CDR2 sequences are SQVTM and ANQGSEA. The ends lost 3 bases at V and 9 bases at J; junction bases unmatched: 5. The CDR3 has 13 amino acids. The CDR3 reads CSVEGQGLGEQFF. In DNA, the CDR3 is TGCAGCGTTGAGGGACAGGGGTTAGGTGAGCAGTTCTTC.

CDR3 bases: TGTGCCAGCAGCTATCAGGCCAACTATGGCTACACCTTC. Residues: CASSYQANYGYTF. The rearrangement links TRBV9 to TRBJ1-2; D gene uncertain. The CDR3 extends over 13 amino acids. V lost 4 bases and J lost 2, with 9 bases in between. Germline lookup yields CDR1 SGDLS and CDR2 YYNGEE.

V is TRBV2 and J is TRBJ1-2; D not certain. Trimming took 6 bases from V and 4 from J, leaving 12 bases between them. Germline-derived CDR1 and CDR2 are SNHLY and FYNNEI. This CDR3 is built from 13 residues. The CDR3 sequence is CASRAGEGYGYTF. In nucleotides, the CDR3 is TGTGCCAGCAGGGCCGGGGAAGGCTATGGCTACACCTTC.

The rearrangement uses TRBV19 and TRBJ2-7, with D perhaps being TRBD1 or TRBD2 (6 bases each). The CDR3 sequence is 14 residues long. Germline V gene lookup returns CDR1 LNHDA and CDR2 SQIVND (reference sequence). Trimming pared 0 bases from V and 3 bases from J, leaving 9 bases between. The CDR3 sequence: CASSIDEGGYEQYF. The CDR3 DNA reads as TGTGCCAGTAGTATAGATGAGGGGGGCTACGAGCAGTACTTC.

The chain is built from TRBV19 and TRBJ2-1; D possibly corresponds to TRBD1 (5 bases). This CDR3 has 14 residues. Germline V gene lookup returns CDR1 LNHDA and CDR2 SQIVND (reference sequence). The ends were cut back, 9 bases at V and 4 bases at J, with 16 bases in the middle. CDR3 bases: TGTGCCAGCAACCAGGGTGAAGGGTACAATGAGCAGTTCTTC. Translated, it gives CASNQGEGYNEQFF.

The chain employs TRBV27 and TRBJ1-2; D is uncertain. Germline CDR1 is MNHEY and CDR2 is SMNVEV (reference sequence). V shed 0 bases and J shed 8 bases, with 10 bases lying between them. This CDR3 comprises 13 residues. CDR3 sequence (DNA): TGTGCCAGCAGTTTATCGGGAGGGCACGGCTACACCTTC. This sequence encodes CASSLSGGHGYTF.

This clone showed up just a few times. The chain has TRBV6-1 and TRBJ1-6; no firm D call. Per germline, CDR1 MNHNS and CDR2 SASEGT. V was shortened by 0 bases and J by 7 bases, with 16 bases between the two germline ends. The CDR3 sequence is 17 residues long. Written as DNA, the CDR3 is TGTGCCAGCAGTGAAGCGGAAGGTATTTCGGCCAATTCACCCCTCCACTTT. Translation gives CASSEAEGISANSPLHF.

This chain connects TRBV4-2 to TRBJ2-5; either TRBD1 or TRBD2 may supply D (5 bases each). This CDR3 spans 15 amino acids. Trimming cost V 1 base and J 5 bases, with 14 bases left between them. Germline V gene sequence: CDR1 LGHNA, CDR2 YNFKEQ. The CDR3 DNA sequence: TGTGCCAGCAGCCAAGTGAGGGACCCTAGGGAGACCCAGTACTTC. It is translated as CASSQVRDPRETQYF.

The CDR3 region has the DNA TGCAGTGCCAGACCAATCAATGAGCAGTTCTTC. Protein sequence: CSARPINEQFF. The chain combines TRBV20-1 with TRBJ2-1; D uncertain. V lost 6 bases to trimming and J lost 6 bases, with 9 bases between them. The germline V gene has CDR1 DFQATT and CDR2 SNEGSKA (reference sequence). The CDR3 is made up of 11 amino acids.

This clone showed up just a few times. The CDR3, as DNA: TGCAGCGTTGGGACCCAGGAAACCAAAAACATTCAGTACTTC. Its translation is CSVGTQETKNIQYF. The chain has TRBV29-1 and TRBJ2-4, with no clear D. CDR1 SQVTM and CDR2 ANQGSEA come from the germline V gene. The CDR3 runs 14 residues. Trimming removed 4 bases from V and 2 bases from J, with 12 bases in between.

This clone was counted a few times. The CDR3 protein is CASSLDPTPGYNEQFF. For the CDR3, the DNA is TGTGCCAGCAGCTTAGATCCTACTCCCGGCTACAATGAGCAGTTCTTC. The V call is TRBV11-2, the J call TRBJ2-1; no clear D gene. CDR1 is SGHAT and CDR2 is FQNNGV in the germline V gene. V lost 0 bases, J lost 3 bases, and 12 bases lay in between. The CDR3 sequence is 16 residues long.

This clone was detected only once. Other DNA sequences of this sample code for an identical CDR3. J is TRBJ2-7 and V is TRBV4-3; 9 bases fit TRBD1. Germline lookup yields CDR1 LGHNA and CDR2 YSLEER. V was clipped by 1 base and J by 0 bases; unmatched bases: 1. This CDR3 comprises 15 residues. This CDR3 is CASSQGTGASYEQYF. The CDR3 nucleotides read TGCGCCAGCAGCCAAGGGACAGGGGCCTCCTACGAGCAGTACTTC.